Sequencing of this T cell receptor (beta chain) was carried out in a study of CD8 T cells in ankylosing spondylitis. Trimming at V came to 9 bases and at J to 4 bases, leaving 8 bases not matched to a gene. The CDR3 sequence is 14 residues long. Remarks on this clonotype: Its target is not known.

Study-level results: For ankylosing spondylitis blood, a TCR beta motif of 7 or 8 highly homologous variants appeared characteristic. Disease-linked clones had a CD8+ phenotype and relatively low frequency in peripheral blood. Significant enrichment of disease-linked clones was reportedly seen in matched ankylosing spondylitis synovial fluid.

A quantitative 5'-RACE method, one with molecular barcodes, was used to make TCR beta libraries. Each CDR3 protein gets one entry after TCRdb re-called the 5' RACE reads with MiXCR. The sample holds under 950,000 distinct CDR3 sequences; about 20% are singletons and the top ten take 19%. The chain links TRBV12-3 or TRBV12-4 to TRBJ1-5; 8 bases are shared with TRBD1. Source material: blood, either unsorted or a sorted T cell fraction (not recorded which). The TCR was taken from a male donor with ankylosing spondylitis. CDR3 protein: CASTSTGVNQPQHF. The CDR3 bases are TGTGCCAGTACTTCGACAGGGGTTAATCAGCCCCAGCATTTT.